This T cell receptor beta chain was sequenced during a study of long-term antiretroviral therapy in people with HIV. Whole-study results and caveats: Transplant donor controls retained higher diversity, though diversity increased after ART. HIV repertoires showed narrower CDR3 length ranges than controls.

Participants with HIV, all of them, were treated in the United States. Samples held roughly 0.95-11 million cryopreserved PBMC before DNA extraction. Survey-level resolution applied to immunoSEQ assay v3.0. Only in-frame clones appear in the TCRdb table, and some are missing; sequencing was by immunoSEQ multiplex PCR. This sample has 30,000 or so clones, with 65% to 85% found just once. Details on this clone: Antigen specificity is unknown.

V shed 8 bases and J shed 4 bases, with 8 bases lying between them. From germline, CDR1 is MNHNY and CDR2 SVGAGI (reference sequence). The CDR3 has 12 residues. The clonotype originates from a young man with HIV. This sample comprised unsorted PBMCs, obtained 0.4 years after starting antiretroviral therapy. J is TRBJ2-2 and V is TRBV6-6, with D possibly TRBD1 on 6 matching bases. The CDR3 coding sequence is TGTGCCAGCTACAGGGTCACCGGGGAGCTGTTTTTT. Its translation: CASYRVTGELFF.